The present T cell receptor (beta chain) was sequenced within a study of shared clonotypes between healthy human individuals. Study-wide findings and caveats: Measured sharing among donors was expected to vary with sequencing depth.

The sorted-subset replicate PCRs were given about 200 ng DNA, which is about 29,000 T cell genomes. Sequencing used immunoSEQ multiplex PCR; TCRdb keeps in-frame clones, though not all of them. Of approximately 840,000 clones in the sample, roughly 96% were seen once. Remarks on this clone: The antigen is not known.

The naive CD8 subset, CD45RO-negative cells positively selected for CCR7, excluded terminally differentiated effector memory CD45RA+ cells. The sequenced sample consisted of naive CD8+ T cells sorted from blood. The receptor was derived from a man under 40 in good health.

For the CDR3, the DNA is TGTGCCAGCAGTACAATACCGGGGACTTCGGGCGGGGAGCTGTTTTTT. Translating it yields CASSTIPGTSGGELFF. The V gene is TRBV28, the J gene TRBJ2-2, with D perhaps TRBD2 (6 bases). Germline values: CDR1 MDHEN, CDR2 SYDVKM. CDR3 size: 16 residues. Trimming pared 5 bases from V and 7 bases from J, leaving 20 bases between. The whole variable domain, filled in from reference TRBV28 and TRBJ2-2, reads DVKVTQSSRYLVKRTGEKVFLECVQDMDHENMFWYRQDPGLGLRLIYFSYDVKMKEKGDIPEGYSVSREKKERFSLILESASTNQTSMYLCASSTIPGTSGGELFFGEGSRLTVL.